Listed here are 19 T cell receptor beta chains from one sample, sequenced in a study of regulatory T cells in long-lasting Graves disease. Stated time point: persistent/refractory GD, antithyroid drugs over 5 years with positive TRAb. PBMCs were the source of the RNA used for TCR sequencing. TCR beta libraries were built with iRepertoire HTBI primers and Arm-PCR of CDR3 regions. Via MiXCR, TCRdb re-called the multiplex PCR reads, giving one row per CDR3 protein. The table shows 450,000 or so distinct CDR3 sequences, with 20% to 25% occurring only once. This material consisted of peripheral blood mononuclear cells (PBMCs), taken when the disease was refractory, from a patient treated with antithyroid drugs. The receptors stem from a female donor with Graves disease.

This chain connects TRBV5-1 to TRBJ2-7; TRBD2 aligns across 8 bases. Germline CDR1 is SGHRS and CDR2 is YFSETQ. The CDR3 has 15 residues. The V gene end was trimmed by 1 base and the J gene end by 3 bases; junction bases not matched to a gene: 6. CDR3 residues: CASSLSSGSFYEQYF. The CDR3 coding sequence is TGCGCCAGCAGCTTGTCAAGCGGGAGTTTCTACGAGCAGTACTTC.

Remarks on this clonotype: Given a much more abundant clone one base away, this may be a read error. The chain employs TRBV10-3 and TRBJ2-7; 10 nucleotides match TRBD2. The CDR3 length is 15 residues. CDR1 and CDR2 (germline): ENHRY, SYGVKD. CDR3 protein: CVISGALAGANEQYF. The CDR3 DNA reads as TGTGTCATCAGTGGAGCGCTAGCGGGAGCAAACGAGCAGTACTTC.

This clonotype was counted a few times. J is TRBJ1-6 and V is TRBV5-5; 11 nucleotides align to TRBD1. The CDR3 loop spans 16 amino acids. Looked up from germline, CDR1 is SGHKS and CDR2 is YYEKEE (reference sequence). The junction had 7 bases not matched to a gene; V was cut back by 2 bases and J by 9 bases. CDR3 amino acids: CASSLSPGQGASPLHF. CDR3 nucleotide sequence: TGTGCCAGCAGCTTATCCCCCGGACAGGGGGCTTCACCCCTCCACTTT.

On this clonotype: Only one base separates this from a far larger clonotype, so it likely reflects a read error. This rearrangement joins TRBV2 to TRBJ2-5, with D perhaps TRBD2 (6 bases). Germline CDR1 reads SNHLY; CDR2 reads FYNNEI. The CDR3 is made up of 14 amino acids. With 5 bases removed from V and 2 bases from J, the gap between germline ends came to 12 bases. The CDR3 reads CASSRGAGQETQYF. The CDR3 coding sequence is TGTGCCAGCAGTCGCGGCGCGGGACAAGAGACCCAGTACTTC.

This clonotype was detected only a few times. The CDR3 region is CSVERRGNTEAFF. CDR3 DNA: TGCAGCGTTGAGCGCAGGGGAAACACTGAAGCTTTCTTT. The V call is TRBV29-1, the J call TRBJ1-1, with a tentative D call TRBD1 (6 bases). Trimming removed 3 bases from V and 2 bases from J, with 10 bases in between. Germline-derived CDR1 and CDR2 are SQVTM and ANQGSEA. The CDR3 extends over 13 amino acids.

This clonotype was counted ten times or more. The rearrangement links TRBV28 to TRBJ1-2; 9 bases fit TRBD1. J was trimmed by 4 bases and V by 5 bases; bases with no gene match: 8. CDR3 length: 15 residues. The V gene's germline CDR1 is MDHEN and CDR2 SYDVKM. CDR3 DNA: TGTGCCAGCAGTCCTTCGGGGACAGGGTTCTATGGCTACACCTTC. Translation gives CASSPSGTGFYGYTF.

This clonotype has a count of ten or more. The V and J genes are TRBV11-2 and TRBJ1-2; 8 bases fit TRBD1. The ends lost 2 bases at V and 9 bases at J; junction bases unmatched: 5. Germline V gene lookup returns CDR1 SGHAT and CDR2 FQNNGV. This CDR3 has 13 amino acids. CDR3 sequence (DNA): TGTGCCAGCAGCTTACAGGGGGCATTGAGCTACACCTTC. As protein: CASSLQGALSYTF. Full variable domain (outside the CDR3, taken from reference TRBV11-2 and TRBJ1-2): EAGVAQSPRYKIIEKRQSVAFWCNPISGHATLYWYQQILGQGPKLLIQFQNNGVVDDSQLPKDRFSAERLKGVDSTLKIQPAKLEDSAVYLCASSLQGALSYTFGSGTRLTVV.

Points on this clonotype: A single base separates this from a much larger clone, so it may be a read error. The conserved closing phenylalanine or tryptophan is absent in this CDR3, likely reflecting a read error. V gene TRBV28 combines with J gene TRBJ1-5, with 7 bases lining up with TRBD1. Looked up from germline, CDR1 is MDHEN and CDR2 is SYDVKM. J lost 3 bases, V lost 5 bases, and 7 bases had no gene match. The CDR3 runs 15 residues. The CDR3: CASSQGQPSNQPQHS. For the CDR3, the DNA is TGTGCCAGCAGTCAGGGACAGCCCTCCAATCAGCCCCAGCATTCT.

Concerning this clonotype itself: Being one base from a much bigger clone, this may be a read error. The J gene is TRBJ1-1, the V gene TRBV29-1; perhaps TRBD1 as D (5 bases). CDR3 size: 13 residues. The V gene's germline CDR1 is SQVTM and CDR2 ANQGSEA. The CDR3: CSVASTVGTGAFF. DNA for the CDR3: TGCAGCGTGGCATCGACAGTAGGCACTGGAGCTTTCTTT. Filled out from reference TRBV29-1 and TRBJ1-1, the complete variable domain reads SAVISQKPSRDICQRGTSLTIQCQVDSQVTMMFWYRQQPGQSLTLIATANQGSEATYESGFVIDKFPISRPNLTFSTLTVSNMSPEDSSIYLCSVASTVGTGAFFGQGTRLTVV.

This clonotype has ten or more counts. The chain employs TRBV6-1 and TRBJ1-2; unclear D gene. Germline V gene sequence: CDR1 MNHNS, CDR2 SASEGT. Trimming took off 3 bases at V and 4 bases at J, with 21 bases between the two ends. The CDR3 loop spans 17 amino acids. The CDR3 DNA reads TGTGCCAGCAGTGATCCCCGGCACCGCGACAACCTCTATGGCTACACCTTC. It codes for CASSDPRHRDNLYGYTF.

This clonotype was recorded many times. The J gene is TRBJ2-7, the V gene TRBV5-6; the match to TRBD1 covers 8 bases. The germline V gene has CDR1 SGHDT and CDR2 YYEEEE. The CDR3 is 13 amino acids. V was pared by 4 bases and J by 3 bases, with 3 bases of the junction left unmatched. The CDR3 loop reads CASSITGGYEQYF. As DNA, the CDR3 is TGTGCCAGCAGCATTACAGGGGGCTACGAGCAGTACTTC.

Ten or more counts support this clonotype. The gene calls are TRBV11-3 and TRBJ2-7; possibly TRBD1 or TRBD2 for D (5 bases each). Germline CDR1 reads SGHNT; CDR2 reads YENEEA. This CDR3 is 14 amino acids long. Trimming pared 7 bases from V and 6 bases from J, leaving 19 bases between. The CDR3: CASTLGRFQGEQYF. Here the CDR3 DNA reads TGTGCCAGCACTTTGGGGAGATTCCAGGGCGAGCAGTACTTC.

A word on this clonotype: The DNA is omitted, as the CDR3 cannot be located on it reliably, and the CDR3 follows TCRdb's listing. This chain's CDR3 is CASKSKKNCFF. V gene TRBV10-1 combines with J gene TRBJ1-4. Ends included, the CDR3 has 11 residues. Germline values: CDR1 WNHNN, CDR2 SYGVQD (reference sequence).

There are many counts of this clonotype. The rearrangement joins TRBV6-5 to TRBJ1-2; D perhaps matches TRBD1 (6 bases). Trimming pared 2 bases from V and 5 bases from J, leaving 12 bases between. Per the germline V gene, CDR1 is MNHEY and CDR2 is SVGAGI. This CDR3 has 14 residues. The CDR3 sequence is CASSYRGAGYGYTF. Written as DNA, the CDR3 is TGTGCCAGCAGTTACAGGGGGGCCGGGTATGGCTACACCTTC.

The chain is built from TRBV4-1 and TRBJ1-2, with TRBD1 matching over 11 bases. The J segment lost 8 bases and the V segment lost 1 base, leaving 3 bases of the junction unmatched. The CDR3 is 14 amino acids. CDR1 and CDR2 (germline): MGHRA, YSYEKL. This CDR3 reads CASSQVGQGAGYTF. The CDR3 nucleotides read TGCGCCAGCAGCCAAGTCGGACAGGGGGCCGGCTACACCTTC.

The chain is built from TRBV7-9 and TRBJ1-1, with a possible D match to TRBD1 (5 bases). The CDR3 is 15 amino acids. The germline V and J ends were trimmed by 5 bases and 1 base, with 14 bases remaining between them. CDR1 is SEHNR, CDR2 FQNEAQ, per germline (reference sequence). The CDR3 DNA reads as TGTGCCAGCAGCCCGGTCACCGGGGGGAACACTGAAGCTTTCTTT. Residues: CASSPVTGGNTEAFF.

This clonotype was observed at least ten times. The rearrangement joins TRBV2 to TRBJ1-2; maybe TRBD1 (6 bases). Trimming cost V 4 bases and J 3 bases, with 9 bases left between them. This CDR3 region has 13 residues. Germline V gene data show CDR1 as SNHLY and CDR2 as FYNNEI. CDR3 coding DNA: TGTGCCAGCAGTGGACAGGCCGACTATGGCTACACCTTC. Its translation is CASSGQADYGYTF.

The V and J genes are TRBV19 and TRBJ1-2, with 9 bases fitting TRBD1. J gave up 5 bases and V 6 bases, and 10 bases lay outside the gene matches. Germline lookup yields CDR1 LNHDA and CDR2 SQIVND (reference sequence). CDR3 length equals 15 residues. CDR3: CASRVRDREWYGYTF. The CDR3 DNA is TGTGCCAGTAGGGTTAGGGACAGGGAATGGTATGGCTACACCTTC.

In its sample, this clonotype was seen a few times. The chain employs TRBV11-2 and TRBJ1-1; D perhaps matches TRBD1 (6 bases). Germline lookup yields CDR1 SGHAT and CDR2 FQNNGV. The CDR3 runs 14 residues. With 1 base removed from V and 4 bases from J, the gap between germline ends came to 10 bases. As DNA, the CDR3 is TGTGCCAGCAGCTTAGCCGGGACACGCACTGAAGCTTTCTTT. Protein: CASSLAGTRTEAFF. The full variable domain, its missing parts supplied by reference TRBV11-2 and TRBJ1-1, is EAGVAQSPRYKIIEKRQSVAFWCNPISGHATLYWYQQILGQGPKLLIQFQNNGVVDDSQLPKDRFSAERLKGVDSTLKIQPAKLEDSAVYLCASSLAGTRTEAFFGQGTRLTVV.